The 7 T cell receptor beta chains below all came from one sample that was sequenced in a study of STAT3 mutations in large granular lymphocyte leukemia. Overall study results and limits: At least one immunodominant TCR beta clonotype appeared in every T-cell large granular lymphocyte leukemia patient.

Assay used: immunoSEQ multiplex PCR; TCRdb lists only in-frame clones, some missing. The data contain about 3,700 clones, about 39% of them singletons. These receptors have no identified antigens. Material for sequencing was peripheral blood mononuclear cells. The origin of the receptors is a man between 60 and 75 years old with T-cell large granular lymphocyte leukemia. Some clones in this sample may be carry-over from other donors' samples.

The rearrangement links TRBV7-9 to TRBJ1-4; 7 bases are a match to TRBD1. This CDR3 contains 14 residues. V gave up 6 bases and J gave up 8 bases; unmatched junction bases: 9. Germline CDR1 reads SEHNR; CDR2 reads FQNEAQ (reference sequence). The CDR3 region is CASSWGQRREKLFF. The DNA of the CDR3 is TGTGCCAGCAGTTGGGGACAGAGACGAGAAAAACTGTTTTTT.

Here the CDR3 DNA reads TGTGCCAGCAGCTTGCCAGGGGGCGCGGGAGAAAAACTGTTTTTT. Translating it yields CASSLPGGAGEKLFF. The gene calls are TRBV5-4 and TRBJ1-4, with 8 bases that match TRBD1. The J segment lost 8 bases and the V segment lost 1 base, leaving 7 bases of the junction unmatched. This CDR3 is 15 amino acids long. The germline gives CDR1 SGHNT, CDR2 YYREEE (reference sequence).

The gene calls are TRBV30 and TRBJ2-3, with D unclear. Germline CDR1 GTSNPN, CDR2 SVGIG (reference sequence). The CDR3 spans 11 residues. V lost 4 bases and J lost 1, with 3 bases in between. CDR3 amino acids: CAWKGTDTQYF. The CDR3 DNA is TGTGCCTGGAAGGGCACAGATACGCAGTATTTT.

The V gene is TRBV7-9, the J gene TRBJ1-6, with D unresolved. CDR3 size: 13 residues. The V end lost 10 bases, the J end lost 7 bases, and 14 bases lay between the germline ends. CDR1 SEHNR and CDR2 FQNEAQ come from the germline V gene (reference sequence). The CDR3 DNA follows: TGTGCCAACAAACGGCTACAAAATTCACCCCTCCACTTT. This translates into CANKRLQNSPLHF. Supplemented by reference TRBV7-9 and TRBJ1-6, the full variable domain reads DTGVSQNPRHKITKRGQNVTFRCDPISEHNRLYWYRQTLGQGPEFLTYFQNEAQLEKSRLLSDRFSAERPKGSFSTLEIQRTEQGDSAMYLCANKRLQNSPLHFGNGTRLTVT.

In this sample, this clone turned up a few times. This sequence joins TRBV13 and TRBJ1-4; TRBD1 matches at 7 bases. The CDR3 is made up of 14 amino acids. After removal of 5 bases from V and 7 bases from J, the junction contained 7 bases not matched to a gene. The germline V gene has CDR1 PRHDT and CDR2 FYEKMQ (reference sequence). CDR3 residues: CASSLRGLGEKLFF. CDR3 DNA: TGTGCCAGCAGCCTGAGGGGGCTCGGTGAAAAACTGTTTTTT.

J is TRBJ2-7 and V is TRBV30; perhaps D is TRBD1 or TRBD2 (6 bases each). This CDR3 has 11 residues. Germline lookup yields CDR1 GTSNPN and CDR2 SVGIG (reference sequence). The V end lost 8 bases, the J end lost 3 bases, and 11 bases lay between the germline ends. This CDR3 reads CAGGTNYEQYF. The DNA of the CDR3 is TGTGCCGGAGGGACAAACTACGAGCAGTACTTC. Using reference TRBV30 and TRBJ2-7 for the parts outside the CDR3, the full variable domain is SQTIHQWPATLVQPVGSPLSLECTVEGTSNPNLYWYRQAAGRGLQLLFYSVGIGQISSEVPQNLSASRPQDRQFILSSKKLLLSDSGFYLCAGGTNYEQYFGPGTRLTVT.

This clone was counted only a few times. This chain uses TRBV21-1 with TRBJ1-6; the table's D call TRBD1 went unverified against the DNA. TRBV21-1 is noted as a pseudogene. The CDR3 is 16 amino acids. CDR3 DNA sequence: TGTGCCAGCAGCAAAGCGATTAGACAGGTTAATTCACCCCTCCACTTT. It codes for CASSKAIRQVNSPLHF.